This TCR beta chain was sequenced in a study of T-cell reconstitution after alpha-beta-depleted transplantation in children. V dropped 3 bases and J dropped 1 base, with 13 bases sitting between them. Germline V gene lookup returns CDR1 SGHKS and CDR2 YYEKEE (reference sequence). The CDR3 contains 15 residues. Preparation of the TCRbeta library was carried out with unique molecular identifiers. MiXCR was run by TCRdb on the PCR reads, yielding one entry per CDR3 protein. The table lists approximately 340,000 distinct CDR3 sequences, about a tenth of them singletons. This sequence joins TRBV5-5 and TRBJ1-1, with TRBD1 as a possible D gene (5 bases). The sequence came from a human donor who donated a stem cell graft to a child with acute lymphoblastic leukemia. Sequencing was performed on PBMCs from the stem cell graft donor, taken from the stem cell graft. The CDR3 reads CASSSGWGGNTEAFF. CDR3 DNA sequence: TGTGCCAGCAGCTCCGGTTGGGGGGGGAACACTGAAGCTTTCTTT.